The rows below give T cell receptor beta chains drawn from one sample of a study of human T cells and chemical hapten exposure. Via MiXCR, TCRdb re-called the RACE reads, giving one row per CDR3 protein. The sample shows around 120,000 distinct CDR3 sequences, about 12% of them seen only once. The material sequenced was whole blood, taken in connection with sensitization to the hapten diphenylcyclopropenone (DPC). These receptors were taken from a woman between 50 and 59 years old with alopecia areata. Some clones in this sample may be carry-over from other donors' samples. Each CDR3 is given with its conserved first and last residue. D genes are given only for firm matches. The listing skips clone size in some rows; elsewhere it reads once, few, many or a size class.

>TRBJ1-5|.|TRBV6-2/TRBV6-3|many
CASSGTSNQPQHF
TGTGCCAGCAGCGGGACAAGCAATCAGCCCCAGCATTTT
>TRBJ1-1|TRBD1|TRBV7-2|.
CASSTRAGGTEAFF
TGTGCCAGCAGCACCCGTGCAGGGGGCACTGAAGCTTTCTTT
>TRBJ1-2|TRBD1|TRBV28|many
CASRGGGAGVVTGGYTF
TGTGCCAGCAGGGGAGGGGGCGCAGGAGTAGTAACGGGTGGCTACACCTTC
>TRBJ1-5|.|TRBV12-3/TRBV12-4|few
CASSFGRQTYSNQPQHF
TGTGCCAGCAGTTTCGGGAGACAGACCTATAGCAATCAGCCCCAGCATTTT
>TRBJ1-5|.|TRBV20-1|few
CSASRGQRTQPQHF
TGCAGTGCTAGCCGAGGGCAGCGGACTCAGCCCCAGCATTTT
>TRBJ2-3|.|TRBV7-2|.
CASRQHRPSTDTQYF
TGTGCCAGCAGGCAGCACAGGCCCAGCACAGATACGCAGTATTTT
>TRBJ2-7|TRBD2|TRBV6-1|many
CASSATSGGHYEQYF
TGTGCCAGCAGTGCGACTAGCGGGGGCCACTACGAGCAGTACTTC
>TRBJ2-4|.|TRBV12-3/TRBV12-4|.
CASSLTGVLAKNIQYF
TGTGCCAGCAGCCTGACTGGGGTTTTGGCCAAAAACATTCAGTACTTC
>TRBJ2-7|.|TRBV20-1|few
CSARVERRSYEQYF
TGCAGTGCTAGAGTTGAGCGGCGCTCCTACGAGCAGTACTTC
>TRBJ1-2|.|TRBV6-4|many
CASSWGTFGSGYTF
TGTGCCAGCAGTTGGGGAACGTTCGGAAGTGGCTACACCTTC
>TRBJ2-2|.|TRBV12-3/TRBV12-4|many
CASRVGQDTGELFF
TGTGCCAGCAGGGTGGGACAAGACACCGGGGAGCTGTTTTTT
>TRBJ1-1|.|TRBV3-1|.
CASSQLGRTFEAFF
TGTGCCAGCAGCCAACTCGGGAGAACTTTTGAAGCTTTCTTT
>TRBJ2-1|.|TRBV11-3|.
CASSRGGDEQFF
TGTGCCAGCAGCAGGGGGGGCGATGAGCAGTTCTTC
>TRBJ2-7|.|TRBV28|.
CASGTGTLAGEQYF
TGTGCCAGCGGCACCGGGACACTGGCGGGCGAGCAGTACTTC
>TRBJ1-5|.|TRBV6-1|few
CASSDPPGGNQPQHF
TGTGCCAGCAGTGACCCTCCAGGGGGCAATCAGCCCCAGCATTTT
>TRBJ1-5|TRBD1|TRBV6-2/TRBV6-3|many
CASSYTGDYQPQHF
TGTGCCAGCAGTTACACAGGGGACTATCAGCCCCAGCATTTT
>TRBJ1-2|.|TRBV6-2/TRBV6-3|many
CASSHHRLYGYTF
TGTGCCAGCAGTCACCACAGACTCTATGGCTACACCTTC
>TRBJ1-3|.|TRBV4-3|.
CASSQDWQSSGNTIYF
TGCGCCAGCAGCCAAGATTGGCAGAGCTCTGGAAACACCATATATTTT
>TRBJ2-6|.|TRBV12-3/TRBV12-4|.
CASSRSLTASGANVLTF
TGTGCCAGCAGCCGTAGTTTGACAGCTTCTGGGGCCAACGTCCTGACTTTC
>TRBJ1-5|.|TRBV20-1|few
CSARPSNQPQHF
TGCAGTGCTAGACCGAGTAATCAGCCCCAGCATTTT
>TRBJ2-7|.|TRBV28|few
CASSPTRTGNEQYF
TGTGCCAGCAGCCCTACGAGAACAGGGAACGAGCAGTACTTC
>TRBJ2-5|.|TRBV7-9|.
CASTLRGAGETQYF
TGTGCCAGCACCCTCCGAGGGGCTGGAGAGACCCAGTACTTC
>TRBJ1-2|TRBD1|TRBV2|.
CASASGTGGLGYTF
TGTGCCAGCGCAAGCGGGACAGGGGGCCTTGGCTACACCTTC
>TRBJ1-2|TRBD1|TRBV20-1|few
CSAREPEGGVSGYTF
TGCAGTGCTAGAGAGCCGGAAGGGGGCGTCTCTGGCTACACCTTC
>TRBJ1-1|.|TRBV11-2|.
CASSFSPTNTEAFF
TGTGCCAGCAGCTTCAGTCCAACGAACACTGAAGCTTTCTTT
>TRBJ1-5|.|TRBV5-8|few
CASSRFQGTDNQPQHF
TGTGCCAGCAGCCGTTTCCAGGGGACGGACAATCAGCCCCAGCATTTT
>TRBJ1-2|TRBD1|TRBV6-2/TRBV6-3|many
CASSLPGQPYYGYTF
TGTGCCAGCAGTCTGCCGGGACAGCCTTACTATGGCTACACCTTC
>TRBJ2-4|TRBD2|TRBV27|many
CASSLTSLKNIQYF
TGTGCCAGCAGTTTGACTAGCCTAAAAAACATTCAGTACTTC
>TRBJ2-1|.|TRBV7-8|.
CASSLGRRPNEQFF
TGTGCCAGCAGCTTAGGTAGGAGGCCCAATGAGCAGTTCTTC
>TRBJ1-1|.|TRBV2|few
CASSEYGAEAFF
TGTGCCAGCAGTGAGTACGGGGCTGAAGCTTTCTTT
>TRBJ1-2|TRBD1|TRBV7-9|many
CASSFTGGHGYTF
TGTGCCAGCAGCTTCACAGGGGGCCATGGCTACACCTTC
>TRBJ2-6|.|TRBV18|many
CASSPEDVPGANVLTF
TGTGCCAGCTCACCAGAGGACGTTCCTGGGGCCAACGTCCTGACTTTC
>TRBJ2-5|.|TRBV7-9|few
CASSTGRQETQYF
TGTGCCAGCAGCACGGGCCGTCAAGAGACCCAGTACTTC
>TRBJ1-2|TRBD1|TRBV6-5|few
CASSKGAATARGYTF
TGTGCCAGCAGTAAGGGGGCTGCGACAGCACGGGGCTACACCTTC
>TRBJ1-1|.|TRBV20-1|few
CSANFLGGAVATEAFF
TGCAGTGCAAACTTTCTCGGGGGCGCGGTCGCCACTGAAGCTTTCTTT
>TRBJ1-5|.|TRBV27|few
CASSLVGTDQPQHF
TGTGCCAGCAGTTTGGTGGGAACGGATCAGCCCCAGCATTTT
>TRBJ2-7|.|TRBV6-5|.
CASSSPIWEQYF
TGTGCCAGCAGTTCCCCCATTTGGGAGCAGTACTTC
>TRBJ2-3|.|TRBV6-5|.
CASSSARTEALDTQYF
TGTGCCAGCAGTTCCGCTCGGACAGAAGCACTAGATACGCAGTATTTT
>TRBJ1-5|.|TRBV6-5|many
CASSTLTGRKLNQPQHF
TGTGCCAGCAGTACCCTGACTGGTAGGAAACTCAATCAGCCCCAGCATTTT
>TRBJ2-3|.|TRBV7-9|many
CASSIRQEDTQYF
TGTGCCAGCAGCATTAGGCAGGAAGATACGCAGTATTTT